This T cell receptor (beta chain) was profiled in a study of PD-L1 blockade in urothelial cancer. At the level of the study: The patients' atezolizumab therapy, 1,200 mg intravenously every 3 weeks, started at some point between 2014 and 2016. Study-level results: Greater 3-week expansion of tumor-associated blood clones was recorded for durable-benefit patients.

Spiking each PCR with synthetic TCR analog templates was performed. Data came from immunoSEQ multiplex PCR; TCRdb stores just in-frame clones and leaves some out. There are under 40,000 clones in the sample; 80% to 95% occur only once, and under 9.5% lies in the top ten. Germline CDR1 is MNHEY and CDR2 is SMNVEV (reference sequence). The germline V and J ends were trimmed by 3 bases and 3 bases, with 2 bases remaining between them. The CDR3 is made up of 12 amino acids. Comments on this clone: Its target is unknown.

The source of this sequence is a man between 65 and 80 years old with urothelial cancer. Sequencing was performed on PBMCs, taken around atezolizumab (anti-PD-L1) treatment. The chain recombines TRBV27 with TRBJ2-2; D is undetermined. The DNA for the CDR3 is TGTGCCAGCAGTTTCTACACCGGGGAGCTGTTTTTT. The encoded protein is CASSFYTGELFF.